These 29 T cell receptor beta chains were sequenced from one sample in a study of cytomegalovirus exposure and HLA in healthy donors. Vbeta (60) and Jbeta (13) primers were used in the PCR. Generated by immunoSEQ multiplex PCR, the TCRdb table keeps only in-frame clones and is missing some. The table has approximately 160,000 clones, about 63% seen once. The source material was PBMCs. These receptor sequences come from a woman aged 35 to 49 in good health and CMV-seropositive.

V gene TRBV18 combines with J gene TRBJ1-3; D call uncertain. V dropped 3 bases and J dropped 6 bases, with 12 bases sitting between them. Germline assignment: CDR1 KGHSH and CDR2 LQKENI. This CDR3 is 14 amino acids long. CDR3: CASSPPGLLNTIYF. CDR3 in DNA: TGTGCCAGCTCACCGCCCGGACTCCTAAACACCATATATTTT.

The V gene is TRBV14, the J gene TRBJ2-1, with 10 bases identical to TRBD2. The CDR3 is made up of 18 amino acids. V lost 1 base and J lost 4; bases outside the gene matches: 10. Germline lookup yields CDR1 SGHDN and CDR2 FVKESK. CDR3 DNA sequence: TGTGCCAGCAGCCAAGGCCCTCTAGCGGGAGTGGATTACAATGAGCAGTTCTTC. It is translated as CASSQGPLAGVDYNEQFF.

The chain couples TRBV5-1 to TRBJ1-1; D possibly corresponds to TRBD1 (6 bases). This CDR3 has 15 amino acids. V lost 0 bases to trimming and J lost 1 base, with 10 bases between them. CDR1 is SGHRS, CDR2 YFSETQ, per germline. The CDR3 DNA reads as TGCGCCAGCAGCTTGGCCGGGACAAGGAACACTGAAGCTTTCTTT. The encoded protein is CASSLAGTRNTEAFF. Full variable domain (missing parts from reference TRBV5-1 and TRBJ1-1): KAGVTQTPRYLIKTRGQQVTLSCSPISGHRSVSWYQQTPGQGLQFLFEYFSETQRNKGNFPGRFSGRQFSNSRSEMNVSTLELGDSALYLCASSLAGTRNTEAFFGQGTRLTVV.

This clone came up a few times. The CDR3 reads CASSPGLAGGYRETQYF. DNA of the CDR3: TGCGCCAGCAGCCCTGGACTAGCGGGGGGGTATCGAGAGACCCAGTACTTC. The chain uses TRBV5-1 and TRBJ2-5, with 15 bases lining up with TRBD2. J was trimmed by 4 bases and V by 4 bases; bases with no gene match: 8. CDR1 is SGHRS and CDR2 is YFSETQ in the germline V gene. The CDR3 length is 17 residues.

This sequence joins TRBV15 and TRBJ2-7; possibly TRBD2 for D (6 bases). V was clipped by 0 bases and J by 5 bases, with 11 bases between them. This CDR3 has 14 residues. CDR1 is LNHNV and CDR2 is YYDKDF in the germline V gene (reference sequence). DNA of the CDR3: TGTGCCACCAGCAGAGATCGGCGGGGTCACGAGCAGTACTTC. Its protein is CATSRDRRGHEQYF. The full variable domain, rest sourced from reference TRBV15 and TRBJ2-7, is DAMVIQNPRYQVTQFGKPVTLSCSQTLNHNVMYWYQQKSSQAPKLLFHYYDKDFNNEADTPDNFQSRRPNTSFCFLDIRSPGLGDTAMYLCATSRDRRGHEQYFGPGTRLTVT.

The V call is TRBV18, the J call TRBJ2-7, with TRBD2 matching over 11 bases. The CDR3 spans 16 residues. The J segment lost 3 bases and the V segment lost 1 base, leaving 5 bases of the junction unmatched. Germline V CDR1 and CDR2: KGHSH, LQKENI. In DNA form, the CDR3 reads TGTGCCAGCTCACCACTGACTAGCGGGGAGCTCTACGAGCAGTACTTC. Amino acid sequence: CASSPLTSGELYEQYF. The full variable domain, with the rest looked up from reference TRBV18 and TRBJ2-7, is NAGVMQNPRHLVRRRGQEARLRCSPMKGHSHVYWYRQLPEEGLKFMVYLQKENIIDESGMPKERFSAEFPKEGPSILRIQQVVRGDSAAYFCASSPLTSGELYEQYFGPGTRLTVT.

The V call is TRBV5-4, the J call TRBJ2-2, with 7 bases that match TRBD2. The CDR3 runs to 16 residues. The germline gives CDR1 SGHNT, CDR2 YYREEE (reference sequence). Trimming cost V 0 bases and J 6 bases; bases outside gene matches: 8. Here the CDR3 reads CASSLGTSGRAGELFF. For the CDR3, the DNA is TGTGCCAGCAGCTTGGGGACTAGTGGGAGGGCCGGGGAGCTGTTTTTT.

This chain joins TRBV27 and TRBJ2-5; 13 bases are a match to TRBD2. CDR1 and CDR2 from the germline V gene are MNHEY and SMNVEV (reference sequence). After removal of 5 bases from V and 0 bases from J, the junction contained 9 bases not matched to a gene. This CDR3 comprises 18 residues. The CDR3 DNA is TGTGCCAGCAGTAGAAGACTAGCGGGAGGAAAATACCAAGAGACCCAGTACTTC. It encodes CASSRRLAGGKYQETQYF.

This clone was seen a handful of times. The chain uses TRBV19 and TRBJ2-3; D is perhaps TRBD2 (5 bases). Germline V gives CDR1 LNHDA, CDR2 SQIVND (reference sequence). V lost 3 bases and J 4 bases, leaving 11 bases between the germline ends. There are 14 residues in the CDR3. This chain's CDR3 is CASSIRTPPDTQYF. The DNA of the CDR3 is TGTGCCAGTAGTATTAGGACTCCCCCAGATACGCAGTATTTT.

The rearrangement links TRBV5-3 to TRBJ1-1; D perhaps matches TRBD1 (6 bases). TRBV5-3 is an ORF; its function is uncertain. This CDR3 is built from 15 residues. Trimming shortened V by 4 bases and J by 1 base, and 14 bases separated the two germline ends. CDR3 bases: TGTGCCAGAAGCCTTATGGACAGAAAGAACACTGAAGCTTTCTTT. Amino acids: CARSLMDRKNTEAFF.

The V gene is TRBV6-6, the J gene TRBJ2-3, with TRBD1 matching over 11 bases. The CDR3 is made up of 16 amino acids. The V gene end was trimmed by 7 bases and the J gene end by 3 bases; junction bases not matched to a gene: 9. The germline V gene has CDR1 MNHNY and CDR2 SVGAGI (reference sequence). The CDR3 coding sequence is TGTGCCAGCACCCAGGGGACAGGGGGTCGGACAGATACGCAGTATTTT. Protein: CASTQGTGGRTDTQYF.

V gene TRBV19 combines with J gene TRBJ1-5; D gene ambiguous. CDR3 length: 14 amino acids. V lost 5 bases and J lost 5, with 13 bases in between. Germline CDR1 and CDR2: LNHDA and SQIVND (reference sequence). CDR3 sequence: CASSPGNHYQPQHF. The CDR3 nucleotides read TGTGCCAGTAGTCCGGGAAATCACTATCAGCCCCAGCATTTT.

This rearrangement joins TRBV2 to TRBJ1-2; D may be TRBD1 (5 bases). The CDR3 covers 12 residues. The V gene's germline CDR1 is SNHLY and CDR2 FYNNEI. Trimming cost V 5 bases and J 8 bases, with 12 bases left between them. The CDR3 loop reads CASSSDRGGYTF. CDR3 coding DNA: TGTGCCAGCAGTTCCGACAGAGGCGGCTACACCTTC. The full variable domain, its missing parts supplied by reference TRBV2 and TRBJ1-2, is EPEVTQTPSHQVTQMGQEVILRCVPISNHLYFYWYRQILGQKVEFLVSFYNNEISEKSEIFDDQFSVERPDGSNFTLKIRSTKLEDSAMYFCASSSDRGGYTFGSGTRLTVV.

V usage is TRBV4-1 and J usage is TRBJ2-5, with TRBD2 matching 7 bases. The CDR3 is 16 amino acids. The V and J ends lost 2 bases and 1 base, in that order; junction bases with no gene match: 7. Germline V gives CDR1 MGHRA, CDR2 YSYEKL. Here the CDR3 reads CASSQKAAGSQETQYF. DNA for the CDR3: TGCGCCAGCAGCCAAAAGGCAGCGGGGTCCCAAGAGACCCAGTACTTC.

This CDR3 is CASSLVASGGYGYTF. The CDR3 DNA is TGTGCCAGCAGCTTAGTAGCCTCCGGGGGGTATGGCTACACCTTC. The genes are TRBV7-9 and TRBJ1-2, with a tentative D call TRBD1 (5 bases). CDR1 SEHNR and CDR2 FQNEAQ come from the germline V gene (reference sequence). V gave up 1 base and J gave up 5 bases, with 14 bases separating them. The CDR3 sequence is 15 residues long.

The rearrangement joins TRBV5-4 to TRBJ2-7, with 7 bases identical to TRBD1. J was trimmed by 2 bases and V by 0 bases; bases with no gene match: 5. The germline V gene encodes CDR1 SGHNT and CDR2 YYREEE (reference sequence). The CDR3 consists of 15 residues. The CDR3 loop is CASSLAKGAPYEQYF. For the CDR3, the DNA is TGTGCCAGCAGCTTGGCCAAGGGGGCCCCCTACGAGCAGTACTTC.

The rearrangement uses TRBV5-4 and TRBJ2-7; tentative D call: TRBD2 (5 bases). CDR1 and CDR2 from the germline V gene are SGHNT and YYREEE (reference sequence). The CDR3 totals 14 residues. V was cut by 4 bases and J by 6 bases, with 17 bases left in between. The CDR3 region is CASSLSASPGEQYF. In nucleotides, the CDR3 is TGTGCCAGCAGCCTATCCGCTAGCCCCGGCGAGCAGTACTTC.

V is TRBV19 and J is TRBJ2-1, with TRBD1 matching over 7 bases. The CDR3 is made up of 14 amino acids. Germline values: CDR1 LNHDA, CDR2 SQIVND (reference sequence). The ends lost 10 bases at V and 5 bases at J; junction bases unmatched: 11. The CDR3 coding sequence is TGTGCCACCTTCTCAGGGGGTCACAACAATGAGCAGTTCTTC. Amino acids: CATFSGGHNNEQFF.

This clone appeared once. V is TRBV10-3 and J is TRBJ1-4; TRBD1 aligns across 10 bases. V lost 4 bases to trimming and J lost 7 bases; unmatched junction nucleotides: 3. The germline V gene has CDR1 ENHRY and CDR2 SYGVKD. The CDR3 is made up of 14 amino acids. The CDR3 loop is CAISGTGGFEKLFF. CDR3 nucleotides: TGTGCCATCAGTGGGACAGGGGGGTTTGAAAAACTGTTTTTT.

This clone was found a few times. This rearrangement joins TRBV16 to TRBJ2-7; maybe TRBD1 (5 bases). The CDR3 is 14 residues long. Germline loops: CDR1 KGHSY, CDR2 FQNENV. V lost 1 base, J lost 1 base, and 8 bases lay in between. The CDR3 nucleotides read TGTGCCAGCAGCCAATGGGGCTCATCCTACGAGCAGTACTTC. This translates into CASSQWGSSYEQYF.

The chain carries TRBV7-6 and TRBJ2-5; the match to TRBD2 covers 11 bases. CDR3 length equals 15 residues. With 4 bases clipped from V and 1 base from J, the junction kept 2 bases outside the gene matches. From germline, CDR1 is SGHVS and CDR2 FNYEAQ. In DNA, the CDR3 is TGTGCCAGCAGCTGGGGACTAGCGGTCCAAGAGACCCAGTACTTC. It specifies CASSWGLAVQETQYF.

Concerning this clone itself: An end of the junction does not agree with germline; a read error may underlie this. The chain is built from TRBV7-9 and TRBJ1-2, with unresolved D. This CDR3 has 15 amino acids. The V gene's germline CDR1 is SEHNR and CDR2 FQNEAQ (reference sequence). CDR3: CASSAPLEGNYGYPF. The CDR3 region has the DNA TGTGCCAGCAGCGCACCCCTCGAGGGTAACTATGGCTACCCCTTC.

The chain has TRBV6-5 and TRBJ2-1, with a possible D match to TRBD1 (6 bases). The germline V and J ends were trimmed by 7 bases and 3 bases, with 16 bases remaining between them. The CDR3 has 15 amino acids. CDR1 and CDR2 from the germline V gene are MNHEY and SVGAGI. The CDR3: CASKFQDSDYNEQFF. In DNA, the CDR3 is TGTGCCAGCAAGTTTCAGGACAGTGACTACAATGAGCAGTTCTTC.

The V call is TRBV6-5, the J call TRBJ1-1, with D perhaps matching TRBD1 (5 bases). This CDR3 has 14 residues. V lost 0 bases and J lost 6, with 11 bases in between. The V gene's germline CDR1 is MNHEY and CDR2 SVGAGI. CDR3 region: CASSYSRRESEAFF. The DNA for the CDR3 is TGTGCCAGCAGTTACTCGCGCAGGGAATCTGAAGCTTTCTTT.

The chain recombines TRBV19 with TRBJ2-7; a possible D gene is TRBD1 (6 bases). CDR1 is LNHDA and CDR2 is SQIVND in the germline V gene (reference sequence). The CDR3 runs 12 residues. Trimming removed 5 bases at V and 2 bases at J, with 7 bases between. CDR3 protein: CASSGQTYEQYF. In nucleotides, the CDR3 is TGTGCCAGTAGTGGACAGACCTACGAGCAGTACTTC.

V usage is TRBV19 and J usage is TRBJ1-2; maybe TRBD1 (6 bases). The CDR3 length is 15 residues. V lost 6 bases and J 0 bases, leaving 14 bases between the germline ends. The germline V gene encodes CDR1 LNHDA and CDR2 SQIVND (reference sequence). The CDR3 sequence is CASRQTGTTNYGYTF. CDR3 in DNA: TGTGCCAGTAGGCAAACCGGGACAACTAACTATGGCTACACCTTC.

The chain couples TRBV5-6 to TRBJ2-3; 12 bases match TRBD2. V lost 0 bases, J lost 8 bases, and 4 bases stayed unmatched. This CDR3 has 15 amino acids. The germline CDR1 and CDR2 sequences are SGHDT and YYEEEE. CDR3 DNA sequence: TGTGCCAGCAGCTTGGGGACTAGCGGGGCACCTACGCAGTATTTT. Translating gives CASSLGTSGAPTQYF.

V and J are TRBV4-2 and TRBJ1-5; 7 nucleotides agree with TRBD1. This CDR3 is built from 15 residues. In germline, CDR1 is LGHNA, CDR2 YNFKEQ. Trimming removed 1 base from V and 1 base from J; junction bases left unmatched: 1. Written as DNA, the CDR3 is TGTGCCAGCAGCCAAGCGGGACAGAGCAATCAGCCCCAGCATTTT. Translation gives CASSQAGQSNQPQHF.

The gene calls are TRBV27 and TRBJ1-5; 8 nucleotides match TRBD1. Germline CDR1 MNHEY, CDR2 SMNVEV (reference sequence). Trimming at V came to 0 bases and at J to 7 bases, leaving 5 bases not matched to a gene. The CDR3 consists of 15 residues. The CDR3 is CASSLSPGGGQPQHF. CDR3 bases: TGTGCCAGCAGTTTATCCCCAGGGGGCGGGCAGCCCCAGCATTTT.